The 12 T cell receptor beta chains below come from one sample, sequenced in a study of shared clonotypes between healthy human individuals. The assay was immunoSEQ multiplex PCR, and TCRdb's table has in-frame clones only and misses some. The sample gives more than 1 million clones, around 82% of which show up once; under 0.6% is in the top ten. Source material: memory CD4+ T cells from PBMCs. Specified subset: CD45RA-negative fraction. These receptors were taken from a man aged 18 to 30 in good health. Some clones in this sample may be carry-over from other donors' samples.

The chain combines TRBV25-1 with TRBJ1-3; D not resolved. V lost 5 bases and J 4 bases, leaving 9 bases between the germline ends. CDR1 MGHDK and CDR2 SYGVNS come from the germline V gene. CDR3 length: 13 residues. The chain's CDR3 is CASSLPGGNTIYF. CDR3 bases: TGTGCCAGCAGTCTCCCGGGAGGAAACACCATATATTTT.

The J gene is TRBJ2-3, the V gene TRBV7-2; D unresolved. The ends were cut back, 5 bases at V and 4 bases at J, with 10 bases in the middle. The CDR3 covers 13 residues. Germline V gene data show CDR1 as SGHTA and CDR2 as FQGNSA. This CDR3 reads CASSPQIADTQYF. The CDR3 DNA reads as TGTGCCAGCAGCCCCCAGATAGCAGATACGCAGTATTTT.

The chain links TRBV6-6 to TRBJ1-5; tentatively, D is TRBD1 (5 bases). The CDR3 is made up of 15 amino acids. CDR1 is MNHNY and CDR2 is SVGAGI in the germline V gene (reference sequence). Trimming took 6 bases from V and 3 from J, leaving 15 bases between them. CDR3 amino acids: CASRAGTAYNQPQHF. CDR3 nucleotide sequence: TGTGCCAGCAGAGCCGGGACGGCTTACAATCAGCCCCAGCATTTT.

V usage is TRBV29-1 and J usage is TRBJ1-5; D is uncertain. In germline, CDR1 is SQVTM, CDR2 ANQGSEA. The CDR3 totals 11 residues. V lost 4 bases and J lost 5, with 6 bases in between. The chain's CDR3 is CSVVLHQPQHF. The CDR3 nucleotides are TGCAGCGTTGTATTACATCAGCCCCAGCATTTT.

V and J are TRBV30 and TRBJ1-4, with D unclear. Germline CDR1 reads GTSNPN; CDR2 reads SVGIG (reference sequence). The CDR3 spans 12 residues. V was trimmed by 2 bases and J by 8 bases, leaving 9 bases between them. The CDR3 DNA reads TGTGCCTGGAGTATAGCCGGGGAAAAACTGTTTTTT. This gives the protein CAWSIAGEKLFF.

V gene TRBV6-5 combines with J gene TRBJ1-2, with 7 bases aligning to TRBD1. This CDR3 is built from 13 residues. Germline V gives CDR1 MNHEY, CDR2 SVGAGI. V dropped 6 bases and J dropped 8; count of bases not matched to a gene: 9. The chain's CDR3 is CASSPRGGDGYTF. The CDR3 coding sequence is TGTGCCAGCAGCCCCAGGGGGGGGGACGGCTACACCTTC.

The chain uses TRBV29-1 and TRBJ1-1; the match to TRBD1 covers 7 bases. The ends lost 7 bases at V and 1 base at J; junction bases unmatched: 3. In germline, CDR1 is SQVTM, CDR2 ANQGSEA. There are 12 residues in the CDR3. CDR3 DNA: TGCAGCGGGAGGACAGGGAACACTGAAGCTTTCTTT. Its protein product is CSGRTGNTEAFF.

V usage is TRBV6-5 and J usage is TRBJ2-3; 10 bases are shared with TRBD2. The CDR3 is 16 amino acids. Trimming removed 2 bases from V and 0 bases from J; junction bases left unmatched: 2. Germline V gene data show CDR1 as MNHEY and CDR2 as SVGAGI. This CDR3 reads CASSYRGLASTDTQYF. As DNA, the CDR3 is TGTGCCAGCAGTTACCGGGGACTAGCGAGCACAGATACGCAGTATTTT.

V and J are TRBV5-1 and TRBJ1-1, with a tentative D call TRBD1 (5 bases). CDR1 SGHRS and CDR2 YFSETQ come from the germline V gene. V lost 2 bases to trimming and J lost 4 bases, with 9 bases between them. This CDR3 comprises 13 residues. The CDR3, as DNA: TGCGCCAGCAGCTTCCGGAGGGGCACTGAAGCTTTCTTT. It specifies CASSFRRGTEAFF.

This chain uses TRBV9 with TRBJ1-2, with 9 bases that match TRBD1. V lost 2 bases and J lost 3; bases outside the gene matches: 2. The CDR3 loop spans 14 amino acids. Germline-derived CDR1 and CDR2 are SGDLS and YYNGEE. The CDR3 sequence: CASSVRDRDYGYTF. CDR3 nucleotides: TGTGCCAGCAGCGTGCGGGACAGGGACTATGGCTACACCTTC.

This clone came up once. This chain connects TRBV5-5 to TRBJ1-4; D call uncertain. V shed 4 bases and J shed 2 bases, with 9 bases lying between them. The CDR3 has 14 amino acids. CDR1 is SGHKS, CDR2 YYEKEE, per germline (reference sequence). The CDR3: CASSIQRTNEKLFF. Here the CDR3 DNA reads TGTGCCAGCAGCATCCAGAGGACTAATGAAAAACTGTTTTTT.

This chain connects TRBV5-4 to TRBJ1-2; no clear D. V lost 0 bases and J lost 8, with 11 bases in between. The CDR3 is 13 residues long. CDR1 and CDR2 (germline): SGHNT, YYREEE (reference sequence). CDR3 protein: CASSLAAIGGYTF. The CDR3 region has the DNA TGTGCCAGCAGCTTGGCAGCGATCGGAGGCTACACCTTC.